These T cell receptor beta chains were read from a single sample in a study of blood T cell repertoires in COVID-19. TCRdb's table, derived via immunoSEQ multiplex PCR, lists solely in-frame clones and lacks some. Altogether a few hundred thousand clones are present, more than 70% being singletons, with the ten largest covering around 2%. The sequenced material came from PBMCs or T cells enriched from blood (not recorded which). The receptors shown here come from a woman aged 60-75 years in a cohort exposed to, infected with or recovered from COVID-19 (not recorded which). CDR3s include the opening cysteine and the closing phenylalanine or tryptophan. Each record gives: CDR3 protein, CDR3 DNA, D gene, clone size, J gene, V gene. A D gene is named only where the DNA matches it firmly. Expanded clones get a size class; other rows say once, few or many, or leave the size out.

CDR3aa: CASSDPAGGYNEQFF
CDR3nt: TGTGCCAGCAGCGACCCGGCGGGAGGGTACAATGAGCAGTTCTTC
d_gene: TRBD2
abundance: .
j_gene: TRBJ2-1
v_gene: TRBV9

CDR3aa: CASSPGLVGELFF
CDR3nt: TGTGCCAGCAGCCCTGGACTAGTCGGGGAGCTGTTTTTT
d_gene: TRBD2
abundance: once
j_gene: TRBJ2-2
v_gene: TRBV7-3

CDR3aa: CASRRTGGTNEKLFF
CDR3nt: TGTGCCAGCAGAAGGACAGGGGGGACTAATGAAAAACTGTTTTTT
d_gene: TRBD1
abundance: .
j_gene: TRBJ1-4
v_gene: TRBV6-5

CDR3aa: CASSWGQPRETQYF
CDR3nt: TGTGCCAGCAGTTGGGGACAGCCTCGGGAGACCCAGTACTTC
d_gene: TRBD1
abundance: few
j_gene: TRBJ2-5
v_gene: TRBV28

CDR3aa: CASSQLSGNTIYF
CDR3nt: TGTGCCAGCAGCCAGTTATCTGGAAACACCATATATTTT
d_gene: .
abundance: .
j_gene: TRBJ1-3
v_gene: TRBV12-3/TRBV12-4

CDR3aa: CASSIKTSGRRNEQFF
CDR3nt: TGTGCCAGTAGTATAAAAACTAGCGGGAGGCGAAATGAGCAGTTCTTC
d_gene: TRBD2
abundance: .
j_gene: TRBJ2-1
v_gene: TRBV19

CDR3aa: CSASRLAGKDEQFF
CDR3nt: TGCAGTGCTAGTCGCCTAGCGGGAAAGGATGAGCAGTTCTTC
d_gene: TRBD2
abundance: .
j_gene: TRBJ2-1
v_gene: TRBV20-1

CDR3aa: CASTSGESYEQYF
CDR3nt: TGTGCCAGCACATCAGGCGAGTCCTACGAGCAGTACTTC
d_gene: .
abundance: .
j_gene: TRBJ2-7
v_gene: TRBV2

CDR3aa: CASSLGQQETQYF
CDR3nt: TGTGCCAGCAGCTTAGGCCAGCAAGAGACCCAGTACTTC
d_gene: .
abundance: .
j_gene: TRBJ2-5
v_gene: TRBV7-8

CDR3aa: CASSTDSLREQYF
CDR3nt: TGTGCCAGTAGTACGGACAGCCTAAGGGAGCAGTACTTC
d_gene: .
abundance: .
j_gene: TRBJ2-7
v_gene: TRBV19

CDR3aa: CASSQQGSGNTIYF
CDR3nt: TGTGCCAGCAGCCAGCAGGGTTCTGGAAACACCATATATTTT
d_gene: .
abundance: .
j_gene: TRBJ1-3
v_gene: TRBV3-1/TRBV3-2

CDR3aa: CASGSGRSETQYF
CDR3nt: TGTGCCAGCGGCAGCGGGAGAAGTGAGACCCAGTACTTC
d_gene: TRBD2
abundance: .
j_gene: TRBJ2-5
v_gene: TRBV11-3

CDR3aa: CASSIDRSGTDTQYF
CDR3nt: TGTGCCAGTAGTATAGACCGTAGCGGGACGGATACGCAGTATTTT
d_gene: TRBD2
abundance: .
j_gene: TRBJ2-3
v_gene: TRBV19

CDR3aa: CASSFGQSKEAFF
CDR3nt: TGTGCCAGCAGCTTTGGCCAAAGTAAGGAAGCTTTCTTT
d_gene: .
abundance: .
j_gene: TRBJ1-1
v_gene: TRBV11-3

CDR3aa: CASSPGTSGRIYNEQFF
CDR3nt: TGTGCCAGCAGCCCGGGGACTAGCGGGAGGATCTACAATGAGCAGTTCTTC
d_gene: TRBD2
abundance: .
j_gene: TRBJ2-1
v_gene: TRBV7-9

CDR3aa: CAWSAGTGGFIFTGELFF
CDR3nt: TGTGCCTGGAGTGCGGGAACAGGGGGCTTTATCTTTACCGGGGAGCTGTTTTTT
d_gene: TRBD1
abundance: .
j_gene: TRBJ2-2
v_gene: TRBV30

CDR3aa: CASSLSGRETGELFF
CDR3nt: TGTGCCAGCAGCTTGAGCGGTCGGGAAACCGGGGAGCTGTTTTTT
d_gene: .
abundance: .
j_gene: TRBJ2-2
v_gene: TRBV5-4

CDR3aa: CASAVAGSGDTQYF
CDR3nt: TGTGCCAGCGCGGTGGCGGGGTCTGGAGATACGCAGTATTTT
d_gene: .
abundance: .
j_gene: TRBJ2-3
v_gene: TRBV6-5

CDR3aa: CASSNLDRGNTEAFF
CDR3nt: TGTGCCAGCAGCAATTTGGACAGGGGTAACACTGAAGCTTTCTTT
d_gene: .
abundance: .
j_gene: TRBJ1-1
v_gene: TRBV21-1

CDR3aa: CASSRDEGSGNTIYF
CDR3nt: TGTGCCAGCAGTCGCGACGAGGGCTCTGGAAACACCATATATTTT
d_gene: .
abundance: .
j_gene: TRBJ1-3
v_gene: TRBV28

CDR3aa: CASRRSGSGNNEQFF
CDR3nt: TGTGCCAGCAGAAGAAGCGGGAGCGGTAACAATGAGCAGTTCTTC
d_gene: TRBD2
abundance: .
j_gene: TRBJ2-1
v_gene: TRBV28

CDR3aa: CASSSRDRGRQETQYF
CDR3nt: TGTGCCAGCAGCTCACGTGACAGGGGTCGGCAAGAGACCCAGTACTTC
d_gene: TRBD1
abundance: .
j_gene: TRBJ2-5
v_gene: TRBV7-9

CDR3aa: CASSQQGGGAEAFF
CDR3nt: TGTGCCAGCAGCCAACAGGGAGGGGGTGCTGAAGCTTTCTTT
d_gene: .
abundance: once
j_gene: TRBJ1-1
v_gene: TRBV3-1/TRBV3-2

CDR3aa: CASSLRGRGSSQPQHF
CDR3nt: TGTGCCAGCAGTTTACGGGGCAGGGGTTCCAGTCAGCCCCAGCATTTT
d_gene: .
abundance: .
j_gene: TRBJ1-5
v_gene: TRBV28

CDR3aa: CASSYRTSGRYEQYF
CDR3nt: TGTGCCAGCAGTTACAGGACTAGCGGGAGATACGAGCAGTACTTC
d_gene: TRBD2
abundance: .
j_gene: TRBJ2-7
v_gene: TRBV6-5

CDR3aa: CASSVGIGTSDTYEQYF
CDR3nt: TGTGCCAGCAGCGTAGGAATCGGGACTAGCGACACCTACGAGCAGTACTTC
d_gene: TRBD2
abundance: .
j_gene: TRBJ2-7
v_gene: TRBV9

CDR3aa: CASSRGGYEQFF
CDR3nt: TGTGCCAGCAGCCGAGGGGGTTACGAGCAGTTCTTC
d_gene: .
abundance: .
j_gene: TRBJ2-1
v_gene: TRBV3-1/TRBV3-2

CDR3aa: CAWSQGNDYGYTF
CDR3nt: TGTGCCTGGAGTCAGGGAAACGACTATGGCTACACCTTC
d_gene: .
abundance: .
j_gene: TRBJ1-2
v_gene: TRBV30

CDR3aa: CASSQQTGRLYEQYF
CDR3nt: TGCGCCAGCAGCCAACAGACAGGGCGACTGTACGAGCAGTACTTC
d_gene: TRBD1
abundance: .
j_gene: TRBJ2-7
v_gene: TRBV5-1

CDR3aa: CASGTPTGGGGELFF
CDR3nt: TGTGCCAGCGGAACCCCGACAGGGGGCGGCGGGGAGCTGTTTTTT
d_gene: TRBD1
abundance: .
j_gene: TRBJ2-2
v_gene: TRBV28

CDR3aa: CASSPSGLAGRSSYEQYF
CDR3nt: TGTGCCAGCAGCCCCTCAGGACTAGCGGGCCGTAGCTCCTACGAGCAGTACTTC
d_gene: TRBD2
abundance: once
j_gene: TRBJ2-7
v_gene: TRBV7-2

CDR3aa: CASGSGSADTQYF
CDR3nt: TGTGCCAGCGGGAGCGGGAGCGCAGATACGCAGTATTTT
d_gene: TRBD2
abundance: .
j_gene: TRBJ2-3
v_gene: TRBV11-3

CDR3aa: CASSPLATGELFF
CDR3nt: TGTGCCAGCAGCCCCCTAGCGACCGGGGAGCTGTTTTTT
d_gene: .
abundance: .
j_gene: TRBJ2-2
v_gene: TRBV11-3

CDR3aa: CASTPPGGAGYGYTF
CDR3nt: TGTGCCAGCACCCCCCCAGGGGGCGCTGGCTATGGCTACACCTTC
d_gene: TRBD1
abundance: .
j_gene: TRBJ1-2
v_gene: TRBV28

CDR3aa: CSVAGQGYEQYF
CDR3nt: TGCAGCGTTGCAGGACAGGGCTACGAGCAGTACTTC
d_gene: TRBD1
abundance: few
j_gene: TRBJ2-7
v_gene: TRBV29-1

CDR3aa: CASSVQGAGNEQYF
CDR3nt: TGTGCCAGCAGTGTCCAGGGGGCGGGGAACGAGCAGTACTTC
d_gene: TRBD1
abundance: .
j_gene: TRBJ2-7
v_gene: TRBV2

CDR3aa: CASSPLGGKGNTEAFF
CDR3nt: TGTGCCAGCAGCCCCTTGGGAGGTAAGGGGAACACTGAAGCTTTCTTT
d_gene: .
abundance: .
j_gene: TRBJ1-1
v_gene: TRBV5-6

CDR3aa: CASSSGLAGSIETQYF
CDR3nt: TGTGCCAGCAGCTCGGGACTAGCGGGGAGCATAGAGACCCAGTACTTC
d_gene: TRBD2
abundance: .
j_gene: TRBJ2-5
v_gene: TRBV7-9

CDR3aa: CATSGGLAGGDTQYF
CDR3nt: TGTGCCACCAGCGGCGGACTAGCGGGTGGAGATACGCAGTATTTT
d_gene: TRBD2
abundance: .
j_gene: TRBJ2-3
v_gene: TRBV15

CDR3aa: CASSPRGRGTEAFF
CDR3nt: TGTGCCAGCTCACCACGTGGCAGGGGCACTGAAGCTTTCTTT
d_gene: .
abundance: .
j_gene: TRBJ1-1
v_gene: TRBV18

CDR3aa: CASSVTGERGEQYF
CDR3nt: TGTGCCAGCAGCGTAACAGGGGAGAGAGGCGAGCAGTACTTC
d_gene: TRBD1
abundance: .
j_gene: TRBJ2-7
v_gene: TRBV9

CDR3aa: CASSTGQAVRSTEAFF
CDR3nt: TGTGCCAGCAGCACCGGACAGGCGGTCAGGAGCACTGAAGCTTTCTTT
d_gene: TRBD1
abundance: once
j_gene: TRBJ1-1
v_gene: TRBV11-2

CDR3aa: CASSYGTFLEQYF
CDR3nt: TGTGCCAGCAGTTACGGCACATTCTTAGAGCAGTACTTC
d_gene: .
abundance: .
j_gene: TRBJ2-7
v_gene: TRBV6-5

CDR3aa: CASTADRFEQYF
CDR3nt: TGTGCCAGCACTGCGGACAGGTTCGAGCAGTACTTC
d_gene: TRBD1
abundance: .
j_gene: TRBJ2-7
v_gene: TRBV28